One sample yielded the 30 T cell receptor beta chains listed below, sequenced in a study of CD8 T cells in ankylosing spondylitis. TCRdb re-analysed the 5' RACE reads in MiXCR, keeping a single row per CDR3 protein. The data show 200,000 to 250,000 distinct CDR3 sequences, roughly a tenth seen once. The sequencing input was blood, either unsorted or a sorted T cell fraction (not recorded which). The receptors were sampled from a male donor with ankylosing spondylitis or in good health (not recorded which).

This clonotype was seen ten or more times. This chain uses TRBV9 with TRBJ2-3, with 10 bases aligning to TRBD2. The germline V gene has CDR1 SGDLS and CDR2 YYNGEE. The CDR3 length is 17 residues. V lost 1 base, J lost 0 bases, and 5 bases stayed unmatched. The CDR3 region is CASSVRLAGDSTDTQYF. In DNA form, the CDR3 reads TGTGCCAGCAGCGTACGGCTAGCGGGGGACAGCACAGATACGCAGTATTTT.

This clonotype was observed many times. The chain links TRBV29-1 to TRBJ1-3; no clear D. The CDR3 extends over 14 amino acids. V was cut by 4 bases and J by 0 bases, with 10 bases left in between. Germline CDR1 SQVTM, CDR2 ANQGSEA. The CDR3 protein is CSVGGRHSGNTIYF. CDR3 nucleotide sequence: TGCAGCGTTGGCGGACGACACTCTGGAAACACCATATATTTT.

With regard to this clonotype: A read error is likely, as this CDR3 ends without the conserved phenylalanine or tryptophan. The V call is TRBV28, the J call TRBJ1-2, with D possibly TRBD1 on 6 matching bases. Germline loops: CDR1 MDHEN, CDR2 SYDVKM. The V end lost 8 bases, the J end lost 9 bases, and 19 bases lay between the germline ends. The CDR3 length is 13 residues. The CDR3 loop reads CASLKQGLKSYTI. The DNA of the CDR3 is TGTGCCAGCCTAAAACAGGGTCTGAAGAGCTACACCATC.

Ten or more counts support this clonotype. The chain links TRBV11-1 to TRBJ2-2, with D perhaps TRBD1 (6 bases). The germline V gene encodes CDR1 SGHAT and CDR2 FQDESV (reference sequence). The CDR3 totals 18 residues. V was pared by 8 bases and J by 3 bases, with 25 bases between. The CDR3 nucleotides read TGTGCCAGCCCAACCGAACAGGGCCTTGATGTGGACACCGGGGAGCTGTTTTTT. Encoded protein: CASPTEQGLDVDTGELFF.

The chain uses TRBV20-1 and TRBJ2-2; perhaps TRBD2 as D (6 bases). V dropped 0 bases and J dropped 4 bases, with 15 bases sitting between them. The CDR3 is made up of 16 amino acids. Germline assignment: CDR1 DFQATT and CDR2 SNEGSKA (reference sequence). CDR3 residues: CSARDGLGEATGELFF. The DNA for the CDR3 is TGCAGTGCTAGAGATGGCCTCGGGGAGGCCACCGGGGAGCTGTTTTTT.

This chain joins TRBV18 and TRBJ2-2, with D tentatively TRBD1 (6 bases). Per the germline V gene, CDR1 is KGHSH and CDR2 is LQKENI. The ends were cut back, 6 bases at V and 6 bases at J, with 23 bases in the middle. The CDR3 runs to 17 residues. CDR3 residues: CASSPSPLPGESGELFF. DNA for the CDR3: TGTGCCAGCTCCCCCTCACCACTGCCAGGGGAGTCCGGGGAGCTGTTTTTT.

The table lists this clonotype with many counts. The chain employs TRBV5-1 and TRBJ1-1, with TRBD1 as a possible D gene (6 bases). Deletions cut 1 base from V and 1 base from J, with 17 bases between. Germline CDR1 reads SGHRS; CDR2 reads YFSETQ. CDR3 length: 17 residues. CDR3 residues: CASSLPLPEGQNTEAFF. CDR3 DNA sequence: TGCGCCAGCAGCTTGCCCCTTCCCGAGGGACAGAACACTGAAGCTTTCTTT.

The chain links TRBV7-6 to TRBJ2-7; D unclear. Germline V CDR1 and CDR2: SGHVS, FNYEAQ. Trimming shortened V by 4 bases and J by 2 bases, and 18 bases separated the two germline ends. CDR3 length: 16 residues. As DNA, the CDR3 is TGTGCCAGCAGCTCTATCACCGGGTCTACAGCCTACGAGCAGTACTTC. This encodes CASSSITGSTAYEQYF.

The chain uses TRBV7-9 and TRBJ2-1; the D gene is possibly TRBD2 (5 bases). This CDR3 has 14 residues. Germline CDR1 SEHNR, CDR2 FQNEAQ (reference sequence). Trimming removed 0 bases at V and 8 bases at J, with 11 bases between. Written as DNA, the CDR3 is TGTGCCAGCAGCTTAGCGTCTAGCCATCATGAGCAGTTCTTC. This sequence encodes CASSLASSHHEQFF.

The chain is built from TRBV2 and TRBJ1-4; 7 bases map to TRBD1. Germline V lookup: CDR1 SNHLY, CDR2 FYNNEI. The V and J ends lost 9 bases and 7 bases, in that order; junction bases with no gene match: 8. The CDR3 extends over 13 amino acids. The CDR3 nucleotides are TGTGCCAGTCGACAGGGAGCGAGTGAAAAACTGTTTTTT. Amino acids: CASRQGASEKLFF.

This clonotype has a count of ten or more. The CDR3 region has the DNA TGCGCCAGCAGCGGGCTGACTAGCGGGACCGGGGAGCTGTTTTTT. Protein sequence: CASSGLTSGTGELFF. The chain couples TRBV5-1 to TRBJ2-2; 10 positions match TRBD2. Looked up from germline, CDR1 is SGHRS and CDR2 is YFSETQ. The V segment lost 4 bases and the J segment 5 bases; nucleotides outside the gene matches: 5. This CDR3 is built from 15 residues. The whole variable domain, filled in from reference TRBV5-1 and TRBJ2-2, reads KAGVTQTPRYLIKTRGQQVTLSCSPISGHRSVSWYQQTPGQGLQFLFEYFSETQRNKGNFPGRFSGRQFSNSRSEMNVSTLELGDSALYLCASSGLTSGTGELFFGEGSRLTVL.

This clonotype has a count of ten or more. This chain links TRBV5-1 with TRBJ2-7; D not certain. Germline V gene lookup returns CDR1 SGHRS and CDR2 YFSETQ. V lost 3 bases and J 7 bases, leaving 14 bases between the germline ends. CDR3 length: 13 amino acids. The CDR3 coding sequence is TGCGCCAGCAGCTGGGCCCTTGGACGGGAGCAGTACTTC. It codes for CASSWALGREQYF.

The V gene is TRBV7-9, the J gene TRBJ2-4; weak D call: TRBD1 (6 bases). Trimming stripped 2 bases from V and 3 bases from J, with 11 bases between. The CDR3 is 15 amino acids. CDR1 SEHNR and CDR2 FQNEAQ come from the germline V gene (reference sequence). As DNA, the CDR3 is TGTGCCAGCAGCTTATGGGAAGGGGGCAAAAACATTCAGTACTTC. Residues: CASSLWEGGKNIQYF. Supplemented by reference TRBV7-9 and TRBJ2-4, the full variable domain reads DTGVSQNPRHKITKRGQNVTFRCDPISEHNRLYWYRQTLGQGPEFLTYFQNEAQLEKSRLLSDRFSAERPKGSFSTLEIQRTEQGDSAMYLCASSLWEGGKNIQYFGAGTRLSVL.

Ten or more counts support this clonotype. The genes are TRBV7-8 and TRBJ2-1, with 7 nucleotides matching TRBD2. From germline, CDR1 is SGHVS and CDR2 FQNEAQ. The CDR3 loop spans 13 amino acids. The V and J ends lost 4 bases and 13 bases, in that order; junction bases with no gene match: 10. The CDR3 region is CASSSSGLVLQFF. CDR3 DNA sequence: TGTGCCAGCAGCTCCTCAGGACTAGTCCTACAGTTCTTC. Using reference TRBV7-8 and TRBJ2-1 for the parts outside the CDR3, the full variable domain is GAGVSQSPRYKVAKRGQDVALRCDPISGHVSLFWYQQALGQGPEFLTYFQNEAQLDKSGLPSDRFFAERPEGSVSTLKIQRTQQEDSAVYLCASSSSGLVLQFFGPGTRLTVL.

V is TRBV7-9 and J is TRBJ2-1; the D call may be TRBD1 or TRBD2 (5 bases each). This CDR3 is 17 amino acids long. Germline CDR1 and CDR2: SEHNR and FQNEAQ (reference sequence). Between the trimmed V and J ends, which lost 5 bases and 0 bases, there was a span of 17 bases. The CDR3 is CASSRRDVYNSYNEQFF. CDR3 in DNA: TGTGCCAGCAGCCGAAGGGACGTTTACAACTCCTACAATGAGCAGTTCTTC.

Ten or more counts support this clonotype. V is TRBV6-5 and J is TRBJ2-3; no clear D. Germline values: CDR1 MNHEY, CDR2 SVGAGI. The CDR3 has 14 amino acids. V lost 4 bases and J 1 base, leaving 9 bases between the germline ends. CDR3 in amino acids: CASSLGRGTDTQYF. CDR3 nucleotides: TGTGCCAGCAGTTTGGGAAGGGGCACAGATACGCAGTATTTT.

The rearrangement links TRBV2 to TRBJ1-6, with D maybe TRBD1 (6 bases). Trimming removed 6 bases at V and 4 bases at J, with 13 bases between. This CDR3 contains 15 residues. The germline V gene encodes CDR1 SNHLY and CDR2 FYNNEI. CDR3 DNA: TGTGCCAGCAGCCAATCGGACAGTTATAATTCACCCCTCCACTTT. The encoded protein is CASSQSDSYNSPLHF.

This clonotype showed up just a few times. The chain uses TRBV3-1 and TRBJ2-5; D is undetermined. Germline loops: CDR1 LGHDT, CDR2 YNNKEL (reference sequence). Trimming took off 0 bases at V and 5 bases at J, with 7 bases between the two ends. The CDR3 totals 13 residues. CDR3 residues: CASSQEGRETQYF. The CDR3 bases are TGTGCCAGCAGCCAAGAAGGTCGGGAGACCCAGTACTTC.

This clonotype was found a few times. The rearrangement uses TRBV10-2 and TRBJ2-5; TRBD1 matches 10 bases. The CDR3 loop spans 14 amino acids. The V and J ends lost 8 bases and 5 bases, in that order; junction bases with no gene match: 8. Germline loops: CDR1 WSHSY, CDR2 SAAADI. The CDR3 is CASARTGGFETQYF. The CDR3 DNA sequence: TGCGCCAGCGCCCGGACAGGGGGGTTCGAGACCCAGTACTTC.

This clonotype occurred many times. The rearrangement joins TRBV24-1 to TRBJ2-1, with D tentatively TRBD1 (6 bases). CDR3 length: 13 amino acids. Trimming shortened V by 7 bases and J by 4 bases, and 10 bases separated the two germline ends. Germline V gives CDR1 KGHDR, CDR2 SFDVKD. The CDR3 here is CATRADSYNEQFF. The DNA for the CDR3 is TGTGCCACCAGGGCGGACAGTTACAATGAGCAGTTCTTC.

Many counts were recorded for this clonotype. The gene calls are TRBV5-1 and TRBJ2-3; D unclear. The germline V gene encodes CDR1 SGHRS and CDR2 YFSETQ. Trimming took off 1 base at V and 10 bases at J, with 10 bases between the two ends. The CDR3 totals 12 residues. CDR3 DNA sequence: TGCGCCAGCAGCTTGCTCGGCCTGCCGCAGTATTTT. It encodes CASSLLGLPQYF.

Ten or more counts support this clonotype. The rearrangement uses TRBV25-1 and TRBJ2-7, with TRBD1 matching 7 bases. The CDR3 loop spans 16 amino acids. After removal of 1 base from V and 3 bases from J, the junction contained 9 bases not matched to a gene. Germline V gene sequence: CDR1 MGHDK, CDR2 SYGVNS. CDR3 sequence: CASSELSGTEYYEQYF. CDR3 DNA sequence: TGTGCCAGCAGTGAATTGTCCGGGACAGAATACTACGAGCAGTACTTC.

The genes are TRBV2 and TRBJ1-1, with TRBD1 as a possible D gene (5 bases). Germline CDR1 and CDR2: SNHLY and FYNNEI. V dropped 1 base and J dropped 3 bases, with 15 bases sitting between them. The CDR3 is 16 residues long. The CDR3 DNA is TGTGCCAGCAGTGAAGGCCCCAGGGCAGCCTACACTGAAGCTTTCTTT. Translating it yields CASSEGPRAAYTEAFF.

This clonotype showed up many times. The chain uses TRBV12-3 or TRBV12-4 and TRBJ2-1, with 8 bases lining up with TRBD2. The CDR3 runs 16 residues. With V trimmed by 2 bases and J by 2 bases, 5 bases remained unmatched. The CDR3 sequence is CASSLPGGGPYNEQFF. DNA of the CDR3: TGTGCCAGCAGTTTACCGGGAGGGGGACCCTACAATGAGCAGTTCTTC.

This clonotype was seen only a few times. As DNA, the CDR3 is TGTGCCAGCAGCTTCAATAGCAATCAGCCCCAGCATTTT. Its translation is CASSFNSNQPQHF. V and J are TRBV7-2 and TRBJ1-5, with D hard to call. V lost 3 bases and J 0 bases, leaving 3 bases between the germline ends. Germline CDR1 reads SGHTA; CDR2 reads FQGNSA. The length of the CDR3 is 13 residues.

This clonotype has a count of ten or more. V gene TRBV29-1 combines with J gene TRBJ2-5; 10 nucleotides agree with TRBD2. This CDR3 is 14 amino acids long. V shed 5 bases, J shed 7 bases, and the junction held 10 bases outside the gene matches. Germline V gene lookup returns CDR1 SQVTM and CDR2 ANQGSEA. The CDR3 spells CSVLEREGTGTQYF. The DNA of the CDR3 is TGCAGCGTTCTTGAGCGGGAGGGGACGGGGACCCAGTACTTC.

In its sample, this clonotype was seen a few times. The rearrangement links TRBV18 to TRBJ2-7; either TRBD1 or TRBD2 may supply D (5 bases each). CDR1 is KGHSH, CDR2 LQKENI, per germline. The V end lost 6 bases, the J end lost 1 base, and 19 bases lay between the germline ends. The CDR3 totals 16 residues. DNA of the CDR3: TGTGCCAGCTCCCTGACGGACCCTGGGGGTTCCTACGAGCAGTACTTC. It specifies CASSLTDPGGSYEQYF.

The rearrangement links TRBV7-3 to TRBJ2-3; 14 bases line up with TRBD2. V was pared by 5 bases and J by 13 bases, with 8 bases of the junction left unmatched. CDR3 length: 14 residues. CDR1 SGHTA and CDR2 FQGTGA come from the germline V gene. The CDR3 coding sequence is TGTGCCAGCAGCCCCTACCGACTAGCGGGGGGGGAGTATTTT. Amino acids: CASSPYRLAGGEYF.

Ten or more counts support this clonotype. The junction departs from germline at one end; a sequencing error may be responsible. The genes are TRBV20-1 and TRBJ1-5; tentatively, D is TRBD1 (6 bases). This CDR3 comprises 14 residues. CDR1 and CDR2 (germline): DFQATT, SNEGSKA (reference sequence). CDR3 sequence reads: CSARDRSPHQPQHF. Here the CDR3 DNA reads TGCAGTGCGAGAGACAGGTCTCCACATCAGCCCCAGCATTTT.

This clonotype was counted a few times. The genes are TRBV7-9 and TRBJ2-5; 10 nucleotides align to TRBD1. The CDR3 consists of 16 residues. Germline V CDR1 and CDR2: SEHNR, FQNEAQ (reference sequence). After removal of 5 bases from V and 5 bases from J, the junction contained 11 bases not matched to a gene. CDR3 in DNA: TGTGCCAGCAGCGAATACGACAGGGGGCGCGGCGAGACCCAGTACTTC. This sequence encodes CASSEYDRGRGETQYF.